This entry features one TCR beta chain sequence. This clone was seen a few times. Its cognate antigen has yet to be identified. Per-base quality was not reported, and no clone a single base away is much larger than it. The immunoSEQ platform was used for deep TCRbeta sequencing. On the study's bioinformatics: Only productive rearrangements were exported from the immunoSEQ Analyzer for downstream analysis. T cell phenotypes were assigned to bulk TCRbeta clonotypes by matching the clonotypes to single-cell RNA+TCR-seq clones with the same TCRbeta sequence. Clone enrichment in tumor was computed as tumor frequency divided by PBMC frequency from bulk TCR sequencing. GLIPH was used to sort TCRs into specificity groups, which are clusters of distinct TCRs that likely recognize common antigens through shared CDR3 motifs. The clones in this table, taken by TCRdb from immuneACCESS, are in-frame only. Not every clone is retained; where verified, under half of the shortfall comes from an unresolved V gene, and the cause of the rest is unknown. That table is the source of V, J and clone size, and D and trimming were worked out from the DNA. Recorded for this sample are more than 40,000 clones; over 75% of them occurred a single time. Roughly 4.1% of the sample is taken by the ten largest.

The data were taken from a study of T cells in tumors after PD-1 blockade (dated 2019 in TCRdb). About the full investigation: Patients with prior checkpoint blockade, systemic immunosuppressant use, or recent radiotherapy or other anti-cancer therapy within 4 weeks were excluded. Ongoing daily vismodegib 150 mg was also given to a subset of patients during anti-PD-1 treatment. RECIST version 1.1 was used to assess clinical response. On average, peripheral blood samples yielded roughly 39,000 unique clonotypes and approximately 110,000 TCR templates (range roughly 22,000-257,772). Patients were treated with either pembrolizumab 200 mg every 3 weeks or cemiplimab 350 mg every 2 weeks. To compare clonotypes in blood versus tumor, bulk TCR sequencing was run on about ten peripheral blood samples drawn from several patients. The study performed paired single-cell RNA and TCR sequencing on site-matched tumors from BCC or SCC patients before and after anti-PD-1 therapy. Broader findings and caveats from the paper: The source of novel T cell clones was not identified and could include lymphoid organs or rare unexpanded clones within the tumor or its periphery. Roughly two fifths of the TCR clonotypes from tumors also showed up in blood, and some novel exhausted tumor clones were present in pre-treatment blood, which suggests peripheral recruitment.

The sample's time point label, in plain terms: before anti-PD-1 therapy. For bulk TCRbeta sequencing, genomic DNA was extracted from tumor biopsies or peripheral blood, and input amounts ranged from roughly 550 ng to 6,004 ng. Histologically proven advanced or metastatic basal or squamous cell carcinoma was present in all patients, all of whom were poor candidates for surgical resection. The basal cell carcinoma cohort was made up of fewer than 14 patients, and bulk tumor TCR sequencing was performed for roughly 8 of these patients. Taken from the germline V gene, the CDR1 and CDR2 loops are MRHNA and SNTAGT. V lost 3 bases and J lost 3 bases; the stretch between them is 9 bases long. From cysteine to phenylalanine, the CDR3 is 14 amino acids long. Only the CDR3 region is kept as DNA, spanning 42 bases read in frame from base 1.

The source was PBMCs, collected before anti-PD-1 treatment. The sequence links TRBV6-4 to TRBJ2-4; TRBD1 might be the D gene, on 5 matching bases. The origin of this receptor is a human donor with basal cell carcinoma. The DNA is TGTGCCAGCAGTGAGGACACTTACAAAAACATTCAGTACTTC. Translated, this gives CASSEDTYKNIQYF.